This T cell receptor beta chain was recorded in a study of T-cell reconstitution after alpha-beta-depleted transplantation in children. There are 14 residues in the CDR3. Trimming shortened V by 3 bases and J by 0 bases, and 7 bases separated the two germline ends. Unique molecular identifiers were incorporated when the TCRbeta library was constructed. TCRdb re-analysed the PCR reads in MiXCR, keeping a single row per CDR3 protein. The repertoire holds some 240,000 distinct CDR3 sequences, about 8.8% seen once, with roughly 5.1% in the top ten. This clonotype occurred many times. This chain joins TRBV12-3 or TRBV12-4 and TRBJ2-3; D is unresolved. The sample in question was PBMCs from the stem cell graft donor, obtained from the stem cell graft. The clonotype was recovered from a human donor who donated a stem cell graft to a child with SCID. The CDR3 spells CASSLTVSTDTQYF. The CDR3, as DNA: TGTGCCAGCAGTTTGACGGTTAGCACAGATACGCAGTATTTT.